Below are 8 T cell receptor beta chains sequenced from a single sample in a study of spatial heterogeneity in lung cancer. Time point in this sample: sample taken at primary tumor resection. One entry per CDR3 protein results from TCRdb running MiXCR on the 5' RACE reads. The table has about 92,000 distinct CDR3 sequences, 10% to 15% seen once; the top ten hold over 40%. The specimen comprised PBMCs, sampled at surgery. These receptors were taken from a male donor with early-stage non-small cell lung cancer.

This clonotype showed up just a few times. The chain recombines TRBV28 with TRBJ2-1; no firm D call. The CDR3 extends over 11 amino acids. Germline CDR1 MDHEN, CDR2 SYDVKM. Trimming took off 6 bases at V and 6 bases at J, with 6 bases between the two ends. The CDR3 loop is CASRRVNEQFF. CDR3 bases: TGTGCCAGCAGACGTGTCAATGAGCAGTTCTTC.

In DNA form, the CDR3 reads TGCAGTGCTAGAGATCACCGGTATAGCAATCAGCCCCAGCATTTT. Translation gives CSARDHRYSNQPQHF. This chain links TRBV20-1 with TRBJ1-5; D unresolved. Germline V gene data show CDR1 as DFQATT and CDR2 as SNEGSKA (reference sequence). The CDR3 is 15 residues long. V lost 0 bases, J lost 0 bases, and 9 bases lay in between.

This clonotype was seen a handful of times. V usage is TRBV9 and J usage is TRBJ2-5; a possible D gene is TRBD2 (6 bases). Trimming took 3 bases from V and 2 from J, leaving 17 bases between them. CDR3 length: 16 amino acids. Germline CDR1 reads SGDLS; CDR2 reads YYNGEE. The CDR3 region has the DNA TGTGCCAGCAGCGAGGATGCGGGACGGCTGCAAGAGACCCAGTACTTC. Translating gives CASSEDAGRLQETQYF.

This clonotype appeared a few times. The chain has TRBV4-3 and TRBJ1-6; TRBD1 might be the D (5 bases). Trimming removed 1 base at V and 10 bases at J, with 20 bases between. Germline values: CDR1 LGHNA, CDR2 YSLEER. This CDR3 has 17 residues. CDR3 coding DNA: TGCGCCAGCAGCCAAGCGGTTCAGGACACCGGTCGGTCACCCCTCCACTTT. It translates to CASSQAVQDTGRSPLHF.

At least ten counts were recorded for this clonotype. The chain has TRBV6-1 and TRBJ1-2, with D hard to call. Per the germline V gene, CDR1 is MNHNS and CDR2 is SASEGT. The CDR3 is 11 amino acids. CDR3 protein: CAGLRNYGYTF. The DNA of the CDR3 is TGTGCAGGCCTTAGAAACTATGGCTACACCTTC.

This clonotype was counted ten times or more. The genes are TRBV20-1 and TRBJ2-2; D unclear. This CDR3 is 12 amino acids long. V lost 3 bases and J 3 bases, leaving 5 bases between the germline ends. The germline V gene encodes CDR1 DFQATT and CDR2 SNEGSKA (reference sequence). DNA for the CDR3: TGCAGTGCTAGTCTTCACACCGGGGAGCTGTTTTTT. Its translation is CSASLHTGELFF.

This clonotype came up a few times. J is TRBJ2-7 and V is TRBV28, with D unresolved. Germline loops: CDR1 MDHEN, CDR2 SYDVKM. The CDR3 contains 9 residues. The V gene lost 11 bases and the J gene lost 5 bases, with 7 bases spanning the gap. CDR3 loop: CAVGDEQYF. The CDR3, as DNA: TGTGCCGTCGGCGACGAGCAGTACTTC.

The chain employs TRBV19 and TRBJ2-1, with D possibly matching TRBD2 (5 bases). The CDR3 has 15 amino acids. Trimming shortened V by 7 bases and J by 0 bases, and 13 bases separated the two germline ends. Germline assignment: CDR1 LNHDA and CDR2 SQIVND (reference sequence). CDR3 region: CASTWRRGSYNEQFF. The CDR3 bases are TGTGCCAGTACCTGGAGACGGGGCTCCTACAATGAGCAGTTCTTC.